This T cell receptor (beta chain) derives from a study of shared T cell receptors in the human thymus (dated by TCRdb to about 2021). Study-wide context: The study examined how self-reactive, shared T-cell receptor alpha chains are generated in the human thymus.

With regard to this clone: This receptor's antigen is unknown. No per-base quality is available; no much larger clone lies one base away.

Library preparation employed the immunoSEQ multiplex PCR assay. TCRdb took this table from immuneACCESS and kept in-frame rearrangements with V and J called. Such tables lack part of the clones; where checked against another copy, unresolved V genes explain under half of the gap, and the rest is unexplained. The sample data list about 660,000 clones, and 88% of these were observed just once. The ten largest clones represent 0.0095% to 0.013% of the sample. From its cysteine to its phenylalanine, the CDR3 spans 19 amino acids. Kept here is only the CDR3 DNA, which spans 57 bases and is read in frame from base 1. Taken from the germline V gene (reference sequence), the CDR1 and CDR2 loops are WNHNN and SYGVQD. Germline trimming: 4 bases from V, 0 bases from J; junction bases outside gene matches: 9. This sample also belongs to another study, concerning human thymus T cells. Drawing on the second study: In Finland, the donors were immunologically healthy infants who were having open corrective cardiac surgery for congenital heart defects. Thymus tissue was obtained as surgical resects removed during corrective cardiac surgery. V and J gene segment usage appeared biased in both thymic and peripheral blood repertoires. Highly overlapping thymic TCR repertoires among unrelated individuals were reported in the related research. The study described the TCR alpha and beta repertoires in under ten infant thymus samples and a few matching peripheral blood samples. Donor ages ranging from roughly 6 to 244 days were recorded, and more than five male and a couple of female infants were included in the cohort. After being mechanically released from the tissue, thymocytes were kept at -70 degrees C in pellets of about 10-32 million cells. A QIAsymphony instrument was used to extract genomic DNA from frozen cell pellets. Using the immunoSEQ multiplex PCR assay, the TCRB and TCRAD loci were amplified from a standardized quantity of quality-controlled genomic DNA. The amplicons spanned the V(D)J region and were long enough to cover the CDR3 and allow V and J genes to be identified. Amplicon sequencing was performed on an Illumina platform through the commercial immunoSEQ service. Primer bias and sequencing errors were corrected as previously described, and TCRAD and TCRB were defined on the basis of the IMGT database. Analysis of the repertoires was done with immunoSEQ Analyzer 3.0 and VDJTools and included basic statistics, V/J segment usage, diversity estimates, rarefaction and pairwise overlap. Chao1, ChaoE, Efron-Thisted, Shannon and inverse Simpson indices were used to estimate diversity, which was also estimated on datasets down-sampled to the smallest sample. Repertoire overlap was assessed by strict matching of CDR3 nucleotide sequence, V gene and J gene, and clustering was done by Jaccard-based multidimensional scaling. On average, thymus samples gave roughly 800,000 unique TCRB clonotypes, whereas blood samples gave around 80,000.

Specimen: thymocytes. The receptor's source is a boy under three years old with a congenital heart defect. Donor details come from another sample of the same person, matched by shared clones. This sequence uses TRBV10-1 and TRBJ2-2; 12 of the junction bases match TRBD2. The bases read TGCGCCAGCAGTGGTAAGACTAGCGGGAGCTACGCGAACACCGGGGAGCTGTTTTTT. The translation is CASSGKTSGSYANTGELFF.